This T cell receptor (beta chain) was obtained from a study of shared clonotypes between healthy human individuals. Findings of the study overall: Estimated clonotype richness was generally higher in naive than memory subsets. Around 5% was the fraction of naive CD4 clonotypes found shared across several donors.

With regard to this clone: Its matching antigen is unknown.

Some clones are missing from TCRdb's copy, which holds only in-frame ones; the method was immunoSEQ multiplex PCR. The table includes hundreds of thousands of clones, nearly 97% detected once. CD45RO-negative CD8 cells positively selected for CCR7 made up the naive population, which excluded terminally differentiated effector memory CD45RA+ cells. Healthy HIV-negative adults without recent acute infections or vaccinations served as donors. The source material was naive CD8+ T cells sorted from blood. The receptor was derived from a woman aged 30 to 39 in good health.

CDR3 protein: CASSFGTSGRGTQYF. Written as DNA, the CDR3 is TGTGCCAGCAGTTTCGGGACTAGCGGGAGGGGGACCCAGTACTTC. The chain couples TRBV27 to TRBJ2-5; TRBD2 matches at 16 bases. The V segment lost 3 bases and the J segment 7 bases; nucleotides outside the gene matches: 2. Looked up from germline, CDR1 is MNHEY and CDR2 is SMNVEV (reference sequence). The CDR3 length is 15 residues.